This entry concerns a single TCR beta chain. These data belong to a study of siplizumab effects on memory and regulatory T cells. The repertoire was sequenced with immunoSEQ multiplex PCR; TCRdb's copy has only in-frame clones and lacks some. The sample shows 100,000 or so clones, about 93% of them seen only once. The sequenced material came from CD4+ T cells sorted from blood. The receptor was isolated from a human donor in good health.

This chain's CDR3 is CASERSGGYEQYF. Written as DNA, the CDR3 is TGTGCCAGCGAGCGGAGCGGGGGCTACGAGCAGTACTTC. This chain joins TRBV6-1 and TRBJ2-7; TRBD2 matches at 8 bases. V was clipped by 8 bases and J by 3 bases; unmatched bases: 6. The CDR3 length is 13 residues. Germline-derived CDR1 and CDR2 are MNHNS and SASEGT.